What follows describes a single T cell receptor beta chain. Its antigen is unknown. The time point is: persistent/refractory GD, antithyroid drugs over 5 years with positive TRAb. The TCR library was made from RNA extracted from PBMCs. Through Arm-PCR of CDR3 regions and iRepertoire HTBI primers, TCR beta libraries were built. TCRdb re-analysed the multiplex PCR reads in MiXCR, keeping a single row per CDR3 protein. The table records fewer than 400,000 distinct CDR3 sequences, about 20% of them present only once. This entry is derived from a study of regulatory T cells in long-lasting Graves disease. Overall study context: Over 5 years of antithyroid drugs with positive TSH receptor antibodies was taken to mean persistent Graves' disease. Overall study findings and caveats: Examination was confined to peripheral blood, excluding thyroid tissue.

Germline V gives CDR1 KGHSH, CDR2 LQKENI. Germline trimming cut 3 bases from V and 1 base from J; bases unmatched to any gene: 6. This CDR3 region has 17 residues. The sequence was collected from a female donor with Graves disease. The V call is TRBV18, the J call TRBJ2-6, with 7 positions matching TRBD1. Sample: peripheral blood mononuclear cells (PBMCs), taken when the disease was refractory, from a patient treated with antithyroid drugs. The CDR3: CASSPNRGESGANVLTF. The CDR3 DNA follows: TGTGCCAGCTCACCGAACAGGGGCGAGTCTGGGGCCAACGTCCTGACTTTC.